Shown below are 20 T cell receptor beta chains from a single sample sequenced in a study of T cells expressing NK-cell markers (dated by TCRdb to 2018 to 2020). Libraries were constructed by 5' RACE. The listed sequencing device is Illumina HiSeq 2000. The reads went through TCRdb reprocessing, and each CDR3 protein sequence gets one entry with no DNA. For this sample, the table gives about 180,000 distinct CDR3 sequences. Of the sample, less than 20% is held by the ten largest clones. The specimen sequenced was blood T cells: a sorted CD56 or NKG2C T cell subset, CD4+ or CD8+ T cells, or bulk PBMC T cells (not recorded which). These receptors were collected from a woman between 18 and 70 years old in good health.

V and J are TRBV2 and TRBJ2-7. The V gene's germline CDR1 is SNHLY and CDR2 FYNNEI. CDR3 length equals 11 residues. The CDR3 loop reads CASSVRYEQYF.

The chain links TRBV2 to TRBJ2-7; TCRdb's D gene call, TRBD2, goes unchecked for lack of DNA. Germline V CDR1 and CDR2: SNHLY, FYNNEI. The CDR3 is made up of 14 amino acids. The CDR3 loop reads CASRGLAGGYEQYF.

V usage is TRBV5-1 and J usage is TRBJ2-5; the TRBD2 assignment by TCRdb is unverifiable without DNA. Germline values: CDR1 SGHRS, CDR2 YFSETQ. This CDR3 region has 17 residues. This CDR3 is CASSLAREAGGSETQYF.

The V call is TRBV27, the J call TRBJ1-1; without DNA, the TCRdb call of TRBD1 cannot be checked. The germline V gene has CDR1 MNHEY and CDR2 SMNVEV (reference sequence). The CDR3 length is 14 residues. The CDR3 region is CASSLMGGSTEAFF.

This CDR3 reads CASSQGAGTSTDTQYF. The chain is built from TRBV4-1 and TRBJ2-3; TCRdb selects TRBD1, and the lack of DNA leaves this call unchecked. The CDR3 length is 16 residues. Germline loops: CDR1 MGHRA, CDR2 YSYEKL.

This rearrangement joins TRBV20-1 to TRBJ1-2; the D call from TCRdb, TRBD1, cannot be confirmed without DNA. This CDR3 contains 11 residues. Germline V gene lookup returns CDR1 DFQATT and CDR2 SNEGSKA (reference sequence). The CDR3 loop reads CVQGVNYGYTF.

The gene calls are TRBV7-9 and TRBJ2-5; the TCRdb call, TRBD2, lacks DNA for checking. The CDR3 sequence is 14 residues long. Germline assignment: CDR1 SEHNR and CDR2 FQNEAQ (reference sequence). CDR3 amino acids: CASNSAGGPETQYF.

This sequence joins TRBV9 and TRBJ2-7. This CDR3 has 14 amino acids. Germline V gives CDR1 SGDLS, CDR2 YYNGEE. CDR3 amino acids: CASSVDLAEYEQYF.

This sequence joins TRBV12-3 or TRBV12-4 and TRBJ1-2; TCRdb's D gene call, TRBD1, goes unchecked for lack of DNA. The CDR3 runs to 13 residues. The CDR3 protein is CASSTGRDDGYTF.

The gene calls are TRBV20-1 and TRBJ1-5. The length of the CDR3 is 12 residues. Germline V gene data show CDR1 as DFQATT and CDR2 as SNEGSKA (reference sequence). CDR3 residues: CSARAKFAAQHF.

The chain uses TRBV11-2 and TRBJ2-1. The CDR3 is 13 residues long. CDR1 and CDR2 from the germline V gene are SGHAT and FQNNGV. The CDR3: CASTNQADNEQFF.

V usage is TRBV7-9 and J usage is TRBJ1-2; TCRdb's D call, TRBD1, is unchecked because there is no DNA. This CDR3 contains 14 residues. The germline CDR1 and CDR2 sequences are SEHNR and FQNEAQ (reference sequence). The CDR3 sequence is CASSRRTGGYGYTF.

This chain links TRBV7-2 with TRBJ2-1; the D gene TCRdb calls, TRBD2, cannot be checked with no DNA. The length of the CDR3 is 15 residues. CDR1 and CDR2 (germline): SGHTA, FQGNSA. CDR3 amino acids: CASSLEFSRGYEQFF.

The gene calls are TRBV12-3 or TRBV12-4 and TRBJ2-6; TCRdb names TRBD1, which stays unverified in the absence of DNA. The length of the CDR3 is 16 residues. CDR3 in amino acids: CASDDRDPSGANVLTF.

The chain uses TRBV28 and TRBJ2-7; TCRdb outputs TRBD1, but without DNA this stays unchecked. Germline V lookup: CDR1 MDHEN, CDR2 SYDVKM. This CDR3 has 13 residues. CDR3 residues: CASSLGTEIEQYF. The entire variable domain, with the rest obtained from reference TRBV28 and TRBJ2-7, is as follows: DVKVTQSSRYLVKRTGEKVFLECVQDMDHENMFWYRQDPGLGLRLIYFSYDVKMKEKGDIPEGYSVSREKKERFSLILESASTNQTSMYLCASSLGTEIEQYFGPGTRLTVT.

The CDR3 loop reads CASSYQLAGGSEQYF. This chain joins TRBV7-8 and TRBJ2-7; lacking DNA, the TRBD2 call made by TCRdb goes unchecked. CDR3 length: 15 residues. Germline V gene sequence: CDR1 SGHVS, CDR2 FQNEAQ. Full variable domain (remainder filled in from reference TRBV7-8 and TRBJ2-7): GAGVSQSPRYKVAKRGQDVALRCDPISGHVSLFWYQQALGQGPEFLTYFQNEAQLDKSGLPSDRFFAERPEGSVSTLKIQRTQQEDSAVYLCASSYQLAGGSEQYFGPGTRLTVT.

The rearrangement uses TRBV12-3 or TRBV12-4 and TRBJ1-5. The length of the CDR3 is 12 residues. The CDR3 reads CASSDTREPQHF.

The V call is TRBV2, the J call TRBJ2-5; the D call from TCRdb, TRBD1, cannot be confirmed without DNA. Germline lookup yields CDR1 SNHLY and CDR2 FYNNEI. This CDR3 comprises 16 residues. The chain's CDR3 is CASSEVTRPLQETQYF.

This sequence joins TRBV7-9 and TRBJ1-1; TCRdb's D call, TRBD1, is unchecked because there is no DNA. The CDR3 is made up of 15 amino acids. Per germline, CDR1 SEHNR and CDR2 FQNEAQ (reference sequence). This chain's CDR3 is CASSSDRQGNTEAFF.

This chain connects TRBV12-3 or TRBV12-4 to TRBJ2-7; without DNA, the TCRdb call of TRBD2 cannot be checked. The CDR3 totals 15 residues. The CDR3 loop is CASSSSSGRFYEQYF.